Presented here are 24 T cell receptor beta chains from one specimen sequenced in a study of cytomegalovirus exposure and HLA in healthy donors. PCR used 60 Vbeta primers and 13 Jbeta primers. The method was immunoSEQ multiplex PCR; TCRdb's version includes in-frame clones alone and lacks a portion of them. Of about 160,000 clones listed, 70% to 80% are singletons. Sequencing input: PBMCs. These receptors came from a woman aged 45-65 years in good health and CMV-seronegative.

In regard to this clone: One end of the junction fails to match germline, which may point to a read error. The rearrangement links TRBV6-1 to TRBJ2-7; 10 bases are a match to TRBD1. The germline V gene has CDR1 MNHNS and CDR2 SASEGT. There are 12 residues in the CDR3. CDR3 residues: CASSETRQGAGF. The CDR3 DNA reads TGTGCCAGCAGTGAAACTCGACAGGGGGCTGGGTTC.

The chain employs TRBV9 and TRBJ1-2, with D possibly TRBD1 on 6 matching bases. Trimming shortened V by 2 bases and J by 4 bases, and 9 bases separated the two germline ends. The CDR3 spans 13 residues. Germline V gives CDR1 SGDLS, CDR2 YYNGEE. The CDR3 bases are TGTGCCAGCAGCGTTACAGGGCTCTATGGCTACACCTTC. It codes for CASSVTGLYGYTF.

The CDR3 is CASRPYATGIGYGYTF. CDR3 sequence (DNA): TGTGCCAGCAGGCCATATGCGACAGGGATCGGCTATGGCTACACCTTC. This chain connects TRBV27 to TRBJ1-2, with 7 bases that match TRBD1. Germline trimming cut 6 bases from V and 4 bases from J; bases unmatched to any gene: 14. The germline V gene has CDR1 MNHEY and CDR2 SMNVEV (reference sequence). The CDR3 totals 16 residues.

This chain connects TRBV5-4 to TRBJ1-4; tentative D call: TRBD1 (6 bases). The V gene lost 7 bases and the J gene lost 4 bases, with 14 bases spanning the gap. CDR3 length equals 14 residues. The germline gives CDR1 SGHNT, CDR2 YYREEE (reference sequence). The CDR3 DNA follows: TGTGCCAGCCGCCGGGACACCAATAATGAAAAACTGTTTTTT. Its translation is CASRRDTNNEKLFF.

Notes on this clone: Additional DNA sequences in this sample encode the identical CDR3. The chain carries TRBV5-1 and TRBJ1-2, with 7 bases lining up with TRBD1. Germline CDR1 reads SGHRS; CDR2 reads YFSETQ. The CDR3 is 14 residues long. J was trimmed by 4 bases and V by 4 bases; bases with no gene match: 7. In nucleotides, the CDR3 is TGCGCCAGCAGCGCCGGGACAGAAGGCTATGGCTACACCTTC. Protein: CASSAGTEGYGYTF.

This sequence joins TRBV15 and TRBJ2-1; maybe TRBD1 (6 bases). Germline CDR1 is LNHNV and CDR2 is YYDKDF (reference sequence). V lost 0 bases to trimming and J lost 5 bases, with 14 bases between them. This CDR3 has 16 amino acids. CDR3 sequence: CATSRDQGEGDNEQFF. For the CDR3, the DNA is TGTGCCACCAGCAGAGATCAGGGCGAGGGGGACAATGAGCAGTTCTTC.

The V call is TRBV6-5, the J call TRBJ2-2; D is possibly TRBD2 (5 bases). Deletions cut 2 bases from V and 5 bases from J, with 6 bases between. The CDR3 extends over 13 amino acids. The germline V gene has CDR1 MNHEY and CDR2 SVGAGI. The CDR3 DNA follows: TGTGCCAGCAGTTACGGGAGTACCGGGGAGCTGTTTTTT. Its protein is CASSYGSTGELFF.

The chain joins TRBV6-5 to TRBJ1-5, with D possibly being TRBD1 (6 bases). Deletions cut 7 bases from V and 6 bases from J, with 13 bases between. CDR1 MNHEY and CDR2 SVGAGI come from the germline V gene. The CDR3 runs 13 residues. Here the CDR3 reads CASTRGAGQPQHF. As DNA, the CDR3 is TGTGCCAGCACCCGGGGGGCGGGTCAGCCCCAGCATTTT.

This clone was found once. This chain joins TRBV11-2 and TRBJ2-1, with D unresolved. V gave up 1 base and J gave up 4 bases, with 5 bases separating them. This CDR3 has 13 residues. Looked up from germline, CDR1 is SGHAT and CDR2 is FQNNGV. The chain's CDR3 is CASSLARYNEQFF. CDR3 sequence (DNA): TGTGCCAGCAGCTTAGCGAGGTACAATGAGCAGTTCTTC. The full variable domain, with the rest looked up from reference TRBV11-2 and TRBJ2-1, is EAGVAQSPRYKIIEKRQSVAFWCNPISGHATLYWYQQILGQGPKLLIQFQNNGVVDDSQLPKDRFSAERLKGVDSTLKIQPAKLEDSAVYLCASSLARYNEQFFGPGTRLTVL.

Only a few counts were recorded for this clone. V gene TRBV4-3 combines with J gene TRBJ2-5; possibly TRBD2 for D (7 bases). CDR1 is LGHNA and CDR2 is YSLEER in the germline V gene. V gave up 0 bases and J gave up 4 bases, with 15 bases separating them. This CDR3 is built from 16 residues. The CDR3 spells CASSQDSTGRGETQYF. CDR3 DNA: TGCGCCAGCAGCCAAGATTCAACAGGGAGGGGAGAGACCCAGTACTTC.

V gene TRBV27 combines with J gene TRBJ1-5; D remains ambiguous. Germline V lookup: CDR1 MNHEY, CDR2 SMNVEV (reference sequence). This CDR3 spans 14 amino acids. V was shortened by 5 bases and J by 3 bases, with 11 bases between the two germline ends. In DNA, the CDR3 is TGTGCCAGCAGTCTCCGCGGGCACAATCAGCCCCAGCATTTT. The encoded protein is CASSLRGHNQPQHF.

V and J are TRBV5-1 and TRBJ2-1, with D possibly matching TRBD1 (5 bases). V was pared by 1 base and J by 0 bases, with 17 bases between. In germline, CDR1 is SGHRS, CDR2 YFSETQ. This CDR3 contains 18 residues. The CDR3 region is CASSLMVRAVSSYNEQFF. Here the CDR3 DNA reads TGCGCCAGCAGCTTGATGGTCAGGGCCGTGAGCTCCTACAATGAGCAGTTCTTC.

With respect to this clone: A junction boundary mismatches the germline segment, possibly from a read error. The V call is TRBV7-9, the J call TRBJ2-7; D remains ambiguous. This CDR3 is built from 12 residues. Germline V gives CDR1 SEHNR, CDR2 FQNEAQ (reference sequence). CDR3: CSSSPILYEQYF. In nucleotides, the CDR3 is TGTTCCAGCAGCCCTATCCTTTACGAGCAGTACTTC.

V gene TRBV28 combines with J gene TRBJ1-2; D may be TRBD1 (6 bases). The CDR3 is made up of 15 amino acids. Germline CDR1 is MDHEN and CDR2 is SYDVKM. The germline V and J ends were trimmed by 3 bases and 4 bases, with 15 bases remaining between them. CDR3 sequence (DNA): TGTGCCAGCAGTTTTAGCGGGGGGCTGGGCTATGGCTACACCTTC. Translating it yields CASSFSGGLGYGYTF.

This sequence joins TRBV28 and TRBJ2-5; 7 bases line up with TRBD1. CDR1 is MDHEN, CDR2 SYDVKM, per germline. This CDR3 is built from 15 residues. Losses at the gene ends were 3 bases for V and 1 base for J; bases not matched to a gene: 5. CDR3 nucleotide sequence: TGTGCCAGCAGTTTTCCCGGACAGGCCCAAGAGACCCAGTACTTC. It codes for CASSFPGQAQETQYF.

Here the CDR3 reads CASISVGGSEQYF. Written as DNA, the CDR3 is TGTGCCAGCATCTCCGTGGGGGGAAGCGAGCAGTACTTC. The chain carries TRBV2 and TRBJ2-7, with a tentative D call TRBD2 (6 bases). Trimming stripped 7 bases from V and 6 bases from J, with 16 bases between. The CDR3 sequence is 13 residues long. The germline CDR1 and CDR2 sequences are SNHLY and FYNNEI.

J is TRBJ2-5 and V is TRBV28; 7 nucleotides line up with TRBD2. The V gene's germline CDR1 is MDHEN and CDR2 SYDVKM. V lost 6 bases and J lost 9; bases outside the gene matches: 10. The CDR3 is 13 amino acids. The DNA of the CDR3 is TGTGCCAGCAGCGGAGCGGGATCCGTGGCCCAGTACTTC. Its protein is CASSGAGSVAQYF.

This clone appeared once. The rearrangement joins TRBV5-6 to TRBJ2-5; D unclear. This CDR3 comprises 14 residues. Trimming removed 4 bases from V and 2 bases from J, with 12 bases in between. CDR1 and CDR2 (germline): SGHDT, YYEEEE. CDR3 residues: CASSPNQAQETQYF. In nucleotides, the CDR3 is TGTGCCAGCAGCCCCAACCAGGCGCAAGAGACCCAGTACTTC.

This rearrangement joins TRBV6-1 to TRBJ2-2; 10 nucleotides agree with TRBD1. The germline V gene has CDR1 MNHNS and CDR2 SASEGT. Trimming at V came to 6 bases and at J to 5 bases, leaving 3 bases not matched to a gene. This CDR3 comprises 14 residues. The CDR3 DNA reads as TGTGCCAGCAGGTGGACAGGGGGGACCGGGGAGCTGTTTTTT. Translation gives CASRWTGGTGELFF.

The chain employs TRBV28 and TRBJ1-1; TRBD1 is a possible D gene (6 bases). Germline assignment: CDR1 MDHEN and CDR2 SYDVKM. Trimming stripped 5 bases from V and 7 bases from J, with 23 bases between. The CDR3 totals 16 residues. This CDR3 reads CASSPPYRAVKGEAFF. In DNA form, the CDR3 reads TGTGCCAGCAGTCCCCCGTACAGGGCAGTAAAGGGTGAAGCTTTCTTT. The whole variable domain, remainder taken from reference TRBV28 and TRBJ1-1, is DVKVTQSSRYLVKRTGEKVFLECVQDMDHENMFWYRQDPGLGLRLIYFSYDVKMKEKGDIPEGYSVSREKKERFSLILESASTNQTSMYLCASSPPYRAVKGEAFFGQGTRLTVV.

The chain is built from TRBV7-2 and TRBJ2-7; weak D call: TRBD2 (7 bases). The V gene's germline CDR1 is SGHTA and CDR2 FQGNSA. The V end was cut by 2 bases, the J end by 4 bases, with 21 bases between. The CDR3 is made up of 17 amino acids. Here the CDR3 reads CASSLSSFGGHPYEQYF. In DNA form, the CDR3 reads TGTGCCAGCAGCTTATCGTCTTTCGGGGGGCATCCATACGAGCAGTACTTC.

Here the CDR3 reads CASSPGGIAYTEAFF. CDR3 nucleotide sequence: TGTGCCAGCTCACCAGGAGGGATTGCTTACACTGAAGCTTTCTTT. The chain employs TRBV18 and TRBJ1-1; no firm D call. The V and J ends lost 2 bases and 3 bases respectively, with 13 bases between them. This CDR3 comprises 15 residues. The germline gives CDR1 KGHSH, CDR2 LQKENI.

V is TRBV4-3 and J is TRBJ1-6; 7 bases agree with TRBD1. Germline loops: CDR1 LGHNA, CDR2 YSLEER. The V and J ends lost 0 bases and 9 bases, in that order; junction bases with no gene match: 8. The CDR3 spans 16 residues. CDR3 coding DNA: TGCGCCAGCAGCCAAGATTACTCACAGGGGAGTTCACCCCTCCACTTT. It yields the protein CASSQDYSQGSSPLHF.

CDR3: CSVVTRRQSSYEQYF. The CDR3, as DNA: TGCAGCGTTGTTACGCGCAGGCAGAGCTCCTACGAGCAGTACTTC. The chain combines TRBV29-1 with TRBJ2-7; D is undetermined. Germline V CDR1 and CDR2: SQVTM, ANQGSEA. V lost 4 bases and J 0 bases, leaving 16 bases between the germline ends. This CDR3 region has 15 residues.